The 27 T cell receptor beta chains listed next were all sequenced from one sample in a study of cytotoxic CD8 clonotypes in ibrutinib-treated CLL. Clones were read by immunoSEQ multiplex PCR, and TCRdb kept only the in-frame ones, dropping some. In the table there are hundreds of thousands of clones, under 80% of which are singletons. The sequenced sample was PBMCs, obtained after 24 months of ibrutinib treatment. Receptor source: a human donor with chronic lymphocytic leukemia.

This clone was seen only once. The chain links TRBV4-2 to TRBJ2-3, with D possibly matching TRBD2 (6 bases). The CDR3 is 14 residues long. CDR1 is LGHNA, CDR2 YNFKEQ, per germline. Deletions cut 1 base from V and 6 bases from J, with 11 bases between. The chain's CDR3 is CASSQAGAPDTQYF. The DNA for the CDR3 is TGTGCCAGCAGCCAAGCGGGAGCCCCTGATACGCAGTATTTT.

This clone has more than one count but fewer than ten. The chain recombines TRBV4-1 with TRBJ2-1; the D gene could be TRBD1 or TRBD2 (6 bases each). Deletions cut 7 bases from V and 6 bases from J, with 19 bases between. The CDR3 loop spans 15 amino acids. CDR1 and CDR2 from the germline V gene are MGHRA and YSYEKL. In DNA, the CDR3 is TGCGCCAGCACTAAAGGCGCCGGGGGCGTCAATGAGCAGTTCTTC. Its protein is CASTKGAGGVNEQFF.

There are a few counts of this clone. The rearrangement joins TRBV7-8 to TRBJ1-1; perhaps TRBD1 as D (5 bases). Germline CDR1 is SGHVS and CDR2 is FQNEAQ. With 5 bases removed from V and 4 bases from J, the gap between germline ends came to 14 bases. This CDR3 has 14 residues. CDR3 sequence (DNA): TGTGCCAGCAGCGCCAGGGAATGGGGCACTGAAGCTTTCTTT. It is translated as CASSAREWGTEAFF.

The chain has TRBV4-1 and TRBJ2-3; D remains ambiguous. The CDR3 covers 18 residues. Trimming pared 0 bases from V and 0 bases from J, leaving 16 bases between. Germline CDR1 is MGHRA and CDR2 is YSYEKL. The CDR3 bases are TGCGCCAGCAGCCAAGATCCGAGGTTGGGCAGCAGCACAGATACGCAGTATTTT. Translation gives CASSQDPRLGSSTDTQYF.

The chain combines TRBV28 with TRBJ1-3; D not resolved. Looked up from germline, CDR1 is MDHEN and CDR2 is SYDVKM. This CDR3 is 15 amino acids long. Trimming removed 5 bases at V and 7 bases at J, with 18 bases between. CDR3 DNA: TGTGCCAGCAGTCCCTCAGGTCCGCTTCTTAACACCATATATTTT. Translated: CASSPSGPLLNTIYF.

This clone came up a few times. The rearrangement links TRBV29-1 to TRBJ2-2, with TRBD2 identical over 8 bases. In germline, CDR1 is SQVTM, CDR2 ANQGSEA. The CDR3 has 13 amino acids. With 6 bases clipped from V and 4 bases from J, the junction kept 4 bases outside the gene matches. The chain's CDR3 is CSVAGEVTGELFF. The CDR3 DNA reads as TGCAGCGTAGCGGGAGAGGTCACCGGGGAGCTGTTTTTT.

Note on this clone: Other DNA sequences in the same sample also yield this CDR3. V and J are TRBV6-6 and TRBJ2-3; D is undetermined. Germline V gives CDR1 MNHNY, CDR2 SVGAGI (reference sequence). V was trimmed by 7 bases and J by 0 bases, leaving 2 bases between them. CDR3 length: 11 residues. The CDR3 loop is CASTSTDTQYF. DNA of the CDR3: TGTGCCAGCACAAGCACAGATACGCAGTATTTT.

This clone occurred once. The V call is TRBV7-9, the J call TRBJ2-7; TRBD1 aligns across 9 bases. Germline lookup yields CDR1 SEHNR and CDR2 FQNEAQ (reference sequence). The CDR3 has 15 amino acids. With 1 base clipped from V and 4 bases from J, the junction kept 5 bases outside the gene matches. The CDR3 region has the DNA TGTGCCAGCAGCTTAGTACAGGGGGCTGGGTACGAGCAGTACTTC. Protein product: CASSLVQGAGYEQYF.

V and J are TRBV9 and TRBJ2-3, with 8 nucleotides matching TRBD2. V was pared by 0 bases and J by 6 bases, with 6 bases of the junction left unmatched. The CDR3 is 15 amino acids. In germline, CDR1 is SGDLS, CDR2 YYNGEE. The CDR3: CASSVASGSLDTQYF. The CDR3 DNA is TGTGCCAGCAGCGTAGCCAGCGGGAGTCTGGATACGCAGTATTTT.

The V call is TRBV19, the J call TRBJ1-5; no firm D call. Trimming removed 0 bases at V and 11 bases at J, with 11 bases between. This CDR3 region has 13 residues. CDR1 and CDR2 (germline): LNHDA, SQIVND (reference sequence). The CDR3: CASSIEGYPAQHF. The CDR3 nucleotides read TGTGCCAGTAGTATAGAGGGGTACCCGGCCCAGCATTTT.

This chain links TRBV27 with TRBJ2-3; possible D gene TRBD1, 6 bases. Germline V gene sequence: CDR1 MNHEY, CDR2 SMNVEV (reference sequence). The CDR3 extends over 14 amino acids. V lost 5 bases, J lost 3 bases, and 12 bases lay in between. The CDR3 loop is CASSQGYGTDTQYF. The CDR3 coding sequence is TGTGCCAGCAGTCAGGGGTACGGGACAGATACGCAGTATTTT.

The chain combines TRBV7-2 with TRBJ1-2; 7 nucleotides line up with TRBD1. V dropped 5 bases and J dropped 4; count of bases not matched to a gene: 7. Per the germline V gene, CDR1 is SGHTA and CDR2 is FQGNSA. The CDR3 is 14 amino acids. The CDR3, as DNA: TGTGCCAGCAGCACCTGGACAGGCGCCTATGGCTACACCTTC. Its translation: CASSTWTGAYGYTF.

V gene TRBV7-2 combines with J gene TRBJ1-2; a weak D match, TRBD1 (6 bases). The ends were cut back, 3 bases at V and 0 bases at J, with 14 bases in the middle. The length of the CDR3 is 16 residues. The germline CDR1 and CDR2 sequences are SGHTA and FQGNSA. CDR3 amino acids: CASSFRTGSPNYGYTF. The CDR3 coding sequence is TGTGCCAGCAGCTTCAGAACAGGGTCCCCTAACTATGGCTACACCTTC.

The rearrangement links TRBV29-1 to TRBJ2-5; D possibly corresponds to TRBD2 (5 bases). CDR3 length: 14 amino acids. The germline gives CDR1 SQVTM, CDR2 ANQGSEA. Deletions cut 3 bases from V and 5 bases from J, with 16 bases between. CDR3 nucleotide sequence: TGCAGCGTTGATACGGGATCGGGATTGGAGACCCAGTACTTC. Amino acid sequence: CSVDTGSGLETQYF.

This clone was observed once. The V gene is TRBV5-1, the J gene TRBJ2-7; the match to TRBD2 covers 14 bases. Germline V gene sequence: CDR1 SGHRS, CDR2 YFSETQ. Trimming at V came to 3 bases and at J to 5 bases, leaving 4 bases not matched to a gene. The CDR3 runs 15 residues. CDR3 protein: CASSSRTSGRNEQYF. In DNA form, the CDR3 reads TGCGCCAGCAGCTCCCGGACTAGCGGGAGGAACGAGCAGTACTTC.

V is TRBV6-5 and J is TRBJ1-1; 11 positions agree with TRBD1. The CDR3 runs to 15 residues. The germline V gene encodes CDR1 MNHEY and CDR2 SVGAGI. J was trimmed by 4 bases and V by 6 bases; bases with no gene match: 7. This CDR3 reads CASSREGTGGTEAFF. CDR3 nucleotide sequence: TGTGCCAGCAGCCGCGAAGGGACAGGGGGCACTGAAGCTTTCTTT.

The genes are TRBV25-1 and TRBJ2-5; unclear D gene. The CDR3 runs 16 residues. Per the germline V gene, CDR1 is MGHDK and CDR2 is SYGVNS. V lost 5 bases and J lost 1, with 17 bases in between. In DNA, the CDR3 is TGTGCCAGCAGTTCTGCATATCACGTTCCCCAAGAGACCCAGTACTTC. It specifies CASSSAYHVPQETQYF.

In its sample, this clone was seen once. The chain uses TRBV28 and TRBJ1-4, with D unclear. Germline-derived CDR1 and CDR2 are MDHEN and SYDVKM. CDR3 length: 13 amino acids. V gave up 7 bases and J gave up 3 bases, with 9 bases separating them. The CDR3 sequence: CASTGGSNEKLFF. The DNA for the CDR3 is TGTGCCAGCACTGGCGGATCTAATGAAAAACTGTTTTTT. The full variable domain, in which reference TRBV28 and TRBJ1-4 provide the parts outside the CDR3, is DVKVTQSSRYLVKRTGEKVFLECVQDMDHENMFWYRQDPGLGLRLIYFSYDVKMKEKGDIPEGYSVSREKKERFSLILESASTNQTSMYLCASTGGSNEKLFFGSGTQLSVL.

CDR3 in DNA: TGTGCCATCAGTGGGACAGGAGGCGCTGAAGCTTTCTTT. This gives the protein CAISGTGGAEAFF. This chain joins TRBV10-3 and TRBJ1-1; 7 bases are shared with TRBD1. The CDR3 loop spans 13 amino acids. The germline gives CDR1 ENHRY, CDR2 SYGVKD. J was trimmed by 6 bases and V by 4 bases; bases with no gene match: 5.

This clone was counted between two and nine times. The rearrangement links TRBV27 to TRBJ1-5; TRBD1 is a possible D gene (5 bases). The germline V and J ends were trimmed by 4 bases and 4 bases, with 11 bases remaining between them. Looked up from germline, CDR1 is MNHEY and CDR2 is SMNVEV (reference sequence). This CDR3 is built from 14 residues. CDR3 sequence reads: CASSSTGGNQPQHF. The CDR3 coding sequence is TGTGCCAGCAGTTCGACCGGGGGTAATCAGCCCCAGCATTTT.

This chain connects TRBV30 to TRBJ2-5; 8 bases line up with TRBD1. The junction had 9 bases not matched to a gene; V was cut back by 0 bases and J by 3 bases. The germline CDR1 and CDR2 sequences are GTSNPN and SVGIG (reference sequence). The CDR3 spans 16 residues. The CDR3 loop reads CAWSVGQGGWKETQYF. In DNA, the CDR3 is TGTGCCTGGAGTGTCGGACAGGGAGGATGGAAAGAGACCCAGTACTTC.

This clone was counted a few times. This chain joins TRBV19 and TRBJ1-1; TRBD1 is a possible D gene (5 bases). V was shortened by 8 bases and J by 5 bases, with 12 bases between the two germline ends. The CDR3 is made up of 12 amino acids. Germline-derived CDR1 and CDR2 are LNHDA and SQIVND (reference sequence). The CDR3 is CASAGGGTEAFF. CDR3 DNA sequence: TGTGCCAGTGCTGGGGGAGGAACTGAAGCTTTCTTT.

The chain has TRBV19 and TRBJ1-5; D is unresolved. CDR1 is LNHDA, CDR2 SQIVND, per germline (reference sequence). Trimming took 0 bases from V and 4 from J, leaving 7 bases between them. This CDR3 contains 14 residues. Here the CDR3 reads CASSIDAGNQPQHF. Written as DNA, the CDR3 is TGTGCCAGTAGTATAGATGCGGGGAATCAGCCCCAGCATTTT. Together with reference TRBV19 and TRBJ1-5, the CDR3 gives the full variable domain: DGGITQSPKYLFRKEGQNVTLSCEQNLNHDAMYWYRQDPGQGLRLIYYSQIVNDFQKGDIAEGYSVSREKKESFPLTVTSAQKNPTAFYLCASSIDAGNQPQHFGDGTRLSIL.

V and J are TRBV28 and TRBJ2-6; D is undetermined. Per germline, CDR1 MDHEN and CDR2 SYDVKM. This CDR3 region has 17 residues. Trimming stripped 6 bases from V and 3 bases from J, with 18 bases between. CDR3 loop: CASRLKVKSVGANVLTF. The CDR3 DNA sequence: TGTGCCAGCAGACTGAAAGTAAAGAGTGTTGGGGCCAACGTCCTGACTTTC.

The chain combines TRBV28 with TRBJ1-5, with D unresolved. This CDR3 has 15 residues. V lost 3 bases, J lost 6 bases, and 15 bases lay in between. Germline CDR1 and CDR2: MDHEN and SYDVKM. The DNA for the CDR3 is TGTGCCAGCAGTTTCTCTCCGGGCCTCGGTCAGCCCCAGCATTTT. Translating it yields CASSFSPGLGQPQHF.

The V gene is TRBV7-9, the J gene TRBJ2-1, with D tentatively TRBD2 (6 bases). The CDR3 runs 15 residues. CDR1 is SEHNR and CDR2 is FQNEAQ in the germline V gene (reference sequence). The ends were cut back, 7 bases at V and 6 bases at J, with 19 bases in the middle. The CDR3 nucleotides are TGTGCCAGCACCCTCGCGGGGAGTTTGCGCAATGAGCAGTTCTTC. Translation: CASTLAGSLRNEQFF.

The chain uses TRBV6-1 and TRBJ2-5, with 8 bases lining up with TRBD1. With 9 bases clipped from V and 5 bases from J, the junction kept 11 bases outside the gene matches. CDR3 length: 14 residues. Germline V CDR1 and CDR2: MNHNS, SASEGT. The CDR3 sequence: CASQTGQGRETQYF. CDR3 nucleotides: TGTGCCAGTCAAACCGGACAGGGTCGGGAGACCCAGTACTTC.